This TCR beta chain was sequenced during a study of identifying expanded T cells in peripheral blood. Study conclusions and caveats: Differentially abundant clones: 0.95 to 1.5 between replicates, 15 to 17 at around 2 weeks, less than 25 at four. Across healthy donors, higher total template counts meant significantly greater roughly 2-week count variance.

This clone has at least ten counts. The antigen is unknown. Only in-frame clones appear in the TCRdb table, and some are missing; sequencing was by immunoSEQ multiplex PCR. The data contain roughly 86,000 clones, roughly 84% of them singletons. During the collection period, no donor immune events like infections were recorded. Per the germline V gene, CDR1 is SGHNT and CDR2 is YYREEE (reference sequence). The V segment lost 2 bases and the J segment 2 bases; nucleotides outside the gene matches: 7. This CDR3 contains 15 residues. Sequences were obtained from blood. This receptor was identified in a person between 18 and 75 years old in good health. V and J are TRBV5-4 and TRBJ2-7, with TRBD2 identical over 7 bases. CDR3 region: CASSFERGSPYEQYF. The CDR3 DNA is TGTGCCAGCAGCTTTGAGCGGGGATCACCCTACGAGCAGTACTTC.